These T cell receptor beta chains were read from a single sample in a study of blood T cells in healthy people across ages. A single record per CDR3 protein comes from TCRdb applying MiXCR to the 5' RACE reads. This table has under 750,000 distinct CDR3 sequences, around 50% appearing once. The source material was blood. The source is a man of 80 years or more in good health. Each CDR3 is given with its conserved first and last residue. The D gene is left open where the match is weak.

>NA|TRBV5-1
CASGTGAGDYEQYF
>NA|TRBV7-8
CASSLAPGVTGELFF
>TRBD2|TRBV6-5
CASSYGTSGPSYEQYF
>NA|TRBV20-1
CSARDNRGFGNTIYF
>NA|TRBV20-1
CSASGHRTDTQYF
>NA|TRBV7-9
CASSPDRFRPGELFF
>NA|TRBV27
CASSPRLGNSPLHF
>NA|TRBV7-2
CASSLNGGPNEQFF
>TRBD1|TRBV6-6
CASSYRQGVISEQYF
>NA|TRBV3-1
CASSQVRGTRTFGSPLHF
>NA|TRBV5-1
CASSSRLTGYYEQYF
>NA|TRBV20-1
CSASGPGATETYNEQFF
>TRBD1|TRBV2
CASRVSTGDTGELFF
>NA|TRBV21-1
CASSKGSSRTGNTGELFF
>TRBD2|TRBV2
CASSAFLAGVYEQFF
>NA|TRBV7-9
CASSVSGAQPQHF
>TRBD1|TRBV7-8
CASRRTGGKPTGELFF
>TRBD1|TRBV25-1
CASSDRPGQGGYEQYF
>TRBD2|TRBV7-2
CASSLSGGYGNEQFF
>NA|TRBV5-1
CASSPGVTDTQYF
>TRBD1|TRBV7-3
CASSLSGQATDTQYF
>NA|TRBV14
CASSQVLAAEEQYF
>TRBD2|TRBV7-2
CASSATSGGGSYNEQFF
>TRBD1|TRBV7-2
CASSRGTEERYTF
>NA|TRBV7-2
CASSQGMAGNYEQYF
>TRBD2|TRBV6-5
CASSYSTKRESELYF
>NA|TRBV10-3
CAISGSGGTFTGELFF
>NA|TRBV6-2/TRBV6-3
CASSWAVTDTQYF
>NA|TRBV29-1
CSVDGSGGYGYTF
>NA|TRBV14
CASSQDSPEQYF
>NA|TRBV5-1
CASSGTEQETQYF
>NA|TRBV7-2
CASSIESRETQYF
>TRBD1|TRBV7-9
CASSIQGARETQYF
>NA|TRBV6-2/TRBV6-3
CASSVNGRLPGAYEQYF
>TRBD2|TRBV11-3
CASSLGLAGGRHETQYF
>NA|TRBV18
CASSLLQEYEQYF
>TRBD2|TRBV4-2
CASSQERLAGGLDTQYF
>TRBD2|TRBV7-2
CASSWEAASGSREQYF
>TRBD2|TRBV29-1
CSLRGLAGRAGNEQFF
>NA|TRBV21-1
CASSNPNVGAGTDGLLDTQYF
>NA|TRBV15
CATSRGVRINSYEQYF
>TRBD2|TRBV5-1
CASSMGLAGGLSADTQYF
>TRBD1|TRBV25-1
CASTGTGNGYTF
>NA|TRBV4-3
CASSRNVWNQETQYF
>NA|TRBV20-1
CSAKGLTDTQYF
>TRBD2|TRBV5-1
CASRLAGVAEQFF
>TRBD2|TRBV6-6
CASRSTSGAQETQYF
>TRBD1|TRBV3-1
CASSLGQGAQPQHF
>NA|TRBV27
CASSFSEGPHEQYF
>NA|TRBV7-8
CASSPVARRVYETQYF
>NA|TRBV12-3/TRBV12-4
CASSFRSSSYNEQFF
>NA|TRBV10-3
CAIMGSGESGELFF
>NA|TRBV27
CASSLGGSSYDEQFF
>TRBD2|TRBV12-3/TRBV12-4
CASSPRVGGGSYNEQFF
>NA|TRBV27
CASSLSRGVSEQYF
>NA|TRBV7-2
CASSPLDSGYTF
>NA|TRBV2
CASSVTLAPSPLHF